The present T cell receptor beta chain was sequenced within a study of CD8 T cells in ankylosing spondylitis. The ends were cut back, 6 bases at V and 4 bases at J, with 16 bases in the middle. CDR3 size: 15 residues. CDR1 is SGHRS, CDR2 YFSETQ, per germline. The study, taken as a whole, reports: CD8+ by phenotype, disease-linked clones were relatively rare in peripheral blood. In ankylosing spondylitis patients, matched synovial fluid reportedly showed significant enrichment of disease-linked clones. Before this, some motif variants had been reported in reactive arthritis synovial fluid and blood. Made up of about eight highly homologous variants, a TCR beta motif appeared characteristic of ankylosing spondylitis blood.

This clonotype was seen many times. The antigen remains undetermined. TCRdb independently ran MiXCR on the 5' RACE reads; one entry per CDR3 protein. The sample contains 50,000 to 70,000 distinct CDR3 sequences, approximately 6% of which appear only once. The specimen sequenced was synovial fluid, either unsorted or a sorted T cell fraction (not recorded which). The chain links TRBV5-1 to TRBJ2-2, with a weak D call TRBD2 (6 bases). This sequence was found in a male donor with ankylosing spondylitis. The CDR3 nucleotides are TGCGCCAGCACCCCCATGCCGGGGGTCACCGGGGAGCTGTTTTTT. Translating gives CASTPMPGVTGELFF.